These T cell receptor beta chains were read from a single sample in a study of regulatory T cells in long-lasting Graves disease. TCRdb re-analysed the multiplex PCR reads in MiXCR, keeping a single row per CDR3 protein. The profile shows approximately 470,000 distinct CDR3 sequences, about a fifth of them singletons. The sequencing here drew on peripheral blood mononuclear cells (PBMCs), taken when the disease was refractory, from a patient treated with antithyroid drugs. These receptors were taken from a female donor with Graves disease. The CDR3 runs from the conserved cysteine through the conserved F or W. The order of the fields is V gene, clone size, J gene, D gene, CDR3 DNA, CDR3 protein. D genes are given only for firm matches. Part of the rows lack a size; the others show once, few, many or a class for expanded clones.

TRBV27	many	TRBJ1-2	.	TGTGCCAGCAGTCCCGGCGGGGCCTCTGGCTACACCTTC	CASSPGGASGYTF
TRBV2	many	TRBJ2-5	.	TGTGCCAGCAGGAACTGGGGGCAGGGTGGTATAGAGACCCAGTACTTC	CASRNWGQGGIETQYF
TRBV6-1	.	TRBJ2-1	TRBD2	TGTGCCAGCACCGACGGGACTAGCGGTCGCAATGAGCAGTTCTTC	CASTDGTSGRNEQFF
TRBV27	.	TRBJ2-3	.	TGTGCCAGCAGATCCCCCGAAATAAGCACAGATACGCAGTATTTT	CASRSPEISTDTQYF
TRBV5-5	.	TRBJ1-1	.	TGTGCCAGCAGCTTGTCCAGGGCCTCTGAAGCTTTCTTT	CASSLSRASEAFF
TRBV28	many	TRBJ2-7	TRBD1	TGTGCCAGCAGTTTTGGACAGGGGTTCACCTACGAGCAGTACTTC	CASSFGQGFTYEQYF
TRBV5-4	few	TRBJ2-7	.	TGTGCCAGCAGCTTCCTAGGGTGGGGTGTTTACGAGCAGTACTTC	CASSFLGWGVYEQYF
TRBV12-3/TRBV12-4	many	TRBJ1-4	.	TGTGCCAGCAGTTTATTAGGGGGGGGTGAAAAACTGTTTTTT	CASSLLGGGEKLFF
TRBV20-1	.	TRBJ1-5	.	TGCAGTGCTGTGCTCCAGGGAGGAGGCAATCAGCCCCAGCATTTT	CSAVLQGGGNQPQHF
TRBV10-3	many	TRBJ2-7	TRBD2	TGTGCCATCAGTGAGTCGAGTGGCGGGAGAAACTACGAGCAGTACTTC	CAISESSGGRNYEQYF
TRBV11-2	many	TRBJ2-7	.	TGTGCCAGCAGCAACCTCCTTTCAGCGGATGTGTCCTACGAGCAGTACTTC	CASSNLLSADVSYEQYF
TRBV3-1	.	TRBJ2-3	.	TGTGCCAGCAGCCAAGCAGGGCCGGCAGATACGCAGTATTTT	CASSQAGPADTQYF
TRBV2	many	TRBJ1-4	.	TGTGCCAGCAGTGAAGCTATGCAGGGGAGTGAAAAACTGTTTTTT	CASSEAMQGSEKLFF
TRBV27	many	TRBJ1-2	TRBD1	TGTGCCAGCAGTCGCTCCGGGACAGTTAATGGCTACACCTTC	CASSRSGTVNGYTF
TRBV6-5	many	TRBJ2-2	.	TGTGCCAGCAGTTACCTTACCCCCAGGATGACCGGGGAGCTGTTTTTT	CASSYLTPRMTGELFF
TRBV28	.	TRBJ1-2	TRBD1	TGTGCCAGCAGTTCCTACAGGGACAGCGTATACCATGGCTACACCTTC	CASSSYRDSVYHGYTF
TRBV28	many	TRBJ1-1	TRBD1	TGTGCCAGCAGTCAACGGACAGGCTACACTGAAGCTTTCTTT	CASSQRTGYTEAFF
TRBV18	many	TRBJ1-1	.	TGTGCCAGCAGTCCCCGTCGAGGGAACACTGAAGCTTTCTTT	CASSPRRGNTEAFF